This T cell receptor (beta chain) was retrieved from a study of blood T cell repertoires in COVID-19. Study background: The study drew acute and convalescent COVID-19 samples from the United States, Italy and Spain. The cDNA or gDNA used as material had been derived from T cells, B-cell-depleted T cells, or PBMCs.

In the original analysis: From reference gene primer amplification, estimates of nucleated cell counts were derived. Sequenced by immunoSEQ multiplex PCR; TCRdb stores in-frame clones only, minus some. That table supplies the V and J calls and clone size; D and trimming were determined from the DNA. This table holds some 190,000 clones, 70% to 90% found once. The V gene's germline CDR1 is SGHRS and CDR2 YFSETQ. The CDR3 covers 16 residues. The junction had 4 bases not matched to a gene; V was cut back by 0 bases and J by 3 bases. The specimen sequenced was peripheral blood. The origin of this receptor is a man between 60 and 75 years old with acute or convalescent COVID-19. The chain recombines TRBV5-1 with TRBJ2-7; 12 bases are shared with TRBD2. The CDR3, as DNA: TGCGCCAGCAGCTTGGCGAGACTAGCGGGAGACTACGAGCAGTACTTC. Translating it yields CASSLARLAGDYEQYF.